The 11 T cell receptor beta chains presented below share a single source sample, sequenced in a study of human T cells and chemical hapten exposure (dated by TCRdb to the early 2020s). The label giving this sample's time point can be read as: patch test 1, 2 weeks after DPC sensitization. Sample treatment or condition, as interpreted from the label and publication: therapeutic diphenylcyclopropenone sensitization with weekly scalp DPC. Libraries were built with RACE. This sample was sequenced with a NextSeq 500. TCRdb itself trimmed the public reads at Q25 with fastp, ran MiXCR and retained productive beta chains. One record per CDR3 amino acid sequence lists the most common genes and DNA. Present in this sample are roughly 200,000 distinct CDR3 sequences, approximately 20% of which were seen just once. The ten largest account for approximately 6.7% of the sample. The input for sequencing was whole blood, taken in connection with sensitization to the hapten diphenylcyclopropenone (DPC). The receptors stem from a woman aged 45-60 years with alopecia areata. Some clones in this sample may be carry-over from other donors' samples.

CDR3 sequence reads: CASSSDEGQPQHF. For the CDR3, the DNA is TGTGCCAGCAGTTCTGACGAGGGACAGCCCCAGCATTTT. The J gene is TRBJ1-5, the V gene TRBV12-3 or TRBV12-4; no firm D call. With 4 bases removed from V and 7 bases from J, the gap between germline ends came to 11 bases. This CDR3 has 13 residues.

This clonotype was counted a few times. The chain has TRBV9 and TRBJ1-6, with D uncertain. The V end was cut by 4 bases, the J end by 10 bases, with 15 bases between. Germline V lookup: CDR1 SGDLS, CDR2 YYNGEE. This CDR3 is 14 amino acids long. CDR3 residues: CASSRDTARSPLHF. For the CDR3, the DNA is TGTGCCAGCAGCCGAGACACGGCGAGATCACCCCTCCACTTT. Supplemented by reference TRBV9 and TRBJ1-6, the full variable domain reads DSGVTQTPKHLITATGQRVTLRCSPRSGDLSVYWYQQSLDQGLQFLIQYYNGEERAKGNILERFSAQQFPDLHSELNLSSLELGDSALYFCASSRDTARSPLHFGNGTRLTVT.

The V call is TRBV12-3 or TRBV12-4, the J call TRBJ1-3; D perhaps matches TRBD1 (5 bases). Trimming left V 7 bases short and J 2 bases short, with 12 bases between. This CDR3 is built from 14 residues. The CDR3, as DNA: TGTGCCAGCATCTTGGGGGGAGCTGGAAACACCATATATTTT. It encodes CASILGGAGNTIYF.

This clonotype was counted at least ten times. The CDR3 DNA reads TGCAGCTTCGGACGATCGAACACTGAAGCTTTCTTT. It translates to CSFGRSNTEAFF. The rearrangement uses TRBV29-1 and TRBJ1-1; no firm D call. The germline V and J ends were trimmed by 8 bases and 1 base, with 11 bases remaining between them. CDR3 size: 12 residues. The germline V gene encodes CDR1 SQVTM and CDR2 ANQGSEA.

The chain joins TRBV3-1 to TRBJ1-2; TRBD1 is a possible D gene (6 bases). Germline CDR1 is LGHDT and CDR2 is YNNKEL (reference sequence). CDR3 length: 16 residues. Trimming took 1 base from V and 7 from J, leaving 19 bases between them. In DNA form, the CDR3 reads TGTGCCAGCAGCCAAGCCGCCCGACACAGGGCGCGTGGCTACACCTTC. Translating gives CASSQAARHRARGYTF.

This clonotype was detected a few times. This chain joins TRBV2 and TRBJ1-6; 7 bases are shared with TRBD1. From germline, CDR1 is SNHLY and CDR2 FYNNEI. V dropped 4 bases and J dropped 7; count of bases not matched to a gene: 1. CDR3 length equals 13 residues. The CDR3 loop reads CASSGRGNSPLHF. Written as DNA, the CDR3 is TGTGCCAGCAGTGGCAGGGGGAATTCACCCCTCCACTTT.

This clonotype has more than one count but fewer than ten. The chain employs TRBV7-3 and TRBJ1-1, with D maybe TRBD1 (6 bases). The CDR3 spans 16 residues. Germline V lookup: CDR1 SGHTA, CDR2 FQGTGA. Deletions cut 5 bases from V and 1 base from J, with 17 bases between. Here the CDR3 reads CASSRMRRGRNTEAFF. The CDR3 nucleotides are TGTGCCAGCAGCAGAATGAGGAGGGGGAGGAACACTGAAGCTTTCTTT.

This clonotype was seen ten or more times. The chain couples TRBV5-1 to TRBJ1-1; D is possibly TRBD1 (6 bases). This CDR3 region has 12 residues. CDR1 and CDR2 from the germline V gene are SGHRS and YFSETQ. V shed 7 bases and J shed 0 bases, with 7 bases lying between them. The CDR3 coding sequence is TGCGCCAGCGGACAGTTGAACACTGAAGCTTTCTTT. It specifies CASGQLNTEAFF.

Only a few counts were recorded for this clonotype. The chain uses TRBV6-2 or TRBV6-3 and TRBJ2-7; D remains unclear. Between the trimmed V and J ends, which lost 3 bases and 7 bases, there was a span of 13 bases. This CDR3 region has 13 residues. Per germline, CDR1 MNHEY and CDR2 SVGEGT. The CDR3: CASSYTDQGEQYF. The DNA for the CDR3 is TGTGCCAGCAGTTATACGGACCAAGGGGAGCAGTACTTC.

This clonotype has a handful of counts. DNA for the CDR3: TGTGCCACCAGCAGAAGCCCGGGGGGTGGCACAGATACGCAGTATTTT. Translating it yields CATSRSPGGGTDTQYF. The genes are TRBV15 and TRBJ2-3, with 7 nucleotides matching TRBD2. Unmatched junction bases numbered 6, after V lost 2 bases and J lost 1 base. CDR1 LNHNV and CDR2 YYDKDF come from the germline V gene (reference sequence). The CDR3 runs 16 residues.

This clonotype was recorded a few times. This rearrangement joins TRBV5-1 to TRBJ2-5; 7 bases line up with TRBD1. This CDR3 has 16 residues. Germline loops: CDR1 SGHRS, CDR2 YFSETQ. After removal of 0 bases from V and 2 bases from J, the junction contained 7 bases not matched to a gene. CDR3 amino acids: CASSLGPGQTQETQYF. CDR3 bases: TGCGCCAGCAGCTTGGGCCCGGGACAGACTCAAGAGACCCAGTACTTC.